The present T cell receptor (beta chain) was sequenced within a study of blood T cell repertoires in COVID-19. The CDR3 extends over 15 amino acids. Germline loops: CDR1 WSHSY, CDR2 SAAADI. V lost 3 bases to trimming and J lost 3 bases, with 12 bases between them. TCRdb's copy holds only in-frame clones and misses some; the assay was immunoSEQ multiplex PCR. This table holds about 85,000 clones, around 87% found once. This rearrangement joins TRBV10-2 to TRBJ1-5, with a possible D match to TRBD1 (6 bases). This receptor was obtained from a woman aged 80 or over with active or convalescent COVID-19. Sequenced material: peripheral blood. CDR3 DNA: TGCGCCAGCAGTGACCCTCAGGGGTCCAATCAGCCCCAGCATTTT. Translating it yields CASSDPQGSNQPQHF.